This TCR beta chain emerged from a study of CD4 T cells in relation to SARS-CoV-2 and coronaviruses. Study details: Shared crossreactive spike epitopes were mapped to their HLA restriction. Regarding the study as a whole: Memory recall responses, not primary responses primed in culture, are what the assay detects. Monoreactive clones expanded significantly more to SARS-CoV-2 than crossreactive clones did.

CD4+ T cells from unexposed donors were obtained before the COVID-19 pandemic (2011-2018). CD4 enrichment then naive enrichment separated naive from memory CD4+ cells. The table came from immunoSEQ multiplex PCR; TCRdb's copy has only in-frame clones and leaves some out. The table has some 65,000 clones, 85% to 90% seen once; the top ten hold about 1.6%. Regarding this clone: As yet, its antigen is unknown.

Germline V lookup: CDR1 WNHNN, CDR2 SYGVQD (reference sequence). Deletions cut 6 bases from V and 6 bases from J, with 14 bases between. The CDR3 runs to 14 residues. This receptor was taken from a human donor in good health. What was sequenced was memory CD4+ T cells from PBMCs. V usage is TRBV10-1 and J usage is TRBJ2-2; TRBD1 might be the D (6 bases). CDR3 bases: TGCGCCAGCAGACCAACAGGGCCGGCCGGGGAGCTGTTTTTT. Amino acids: CASRPTGPAGELFF.